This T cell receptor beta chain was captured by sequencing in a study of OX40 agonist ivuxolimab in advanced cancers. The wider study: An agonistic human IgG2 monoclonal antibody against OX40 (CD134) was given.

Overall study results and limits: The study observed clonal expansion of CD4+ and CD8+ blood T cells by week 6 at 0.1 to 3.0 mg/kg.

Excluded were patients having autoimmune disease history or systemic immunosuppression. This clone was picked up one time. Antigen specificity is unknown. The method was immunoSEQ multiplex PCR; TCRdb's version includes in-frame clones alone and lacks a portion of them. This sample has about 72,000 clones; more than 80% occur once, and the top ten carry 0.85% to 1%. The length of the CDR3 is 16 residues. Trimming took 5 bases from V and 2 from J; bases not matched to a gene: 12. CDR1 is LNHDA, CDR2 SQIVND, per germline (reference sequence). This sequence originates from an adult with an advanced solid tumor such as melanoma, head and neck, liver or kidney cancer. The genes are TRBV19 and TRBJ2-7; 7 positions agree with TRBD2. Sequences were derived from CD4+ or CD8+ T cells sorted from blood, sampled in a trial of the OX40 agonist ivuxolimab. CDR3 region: CASSLRGREDPYEQYF. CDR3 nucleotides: TGTGCCAGTAGTCTCCGGGGCCGGGAGGACCCCTACGAGCAGTACTTC. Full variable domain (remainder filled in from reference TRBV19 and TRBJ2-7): DGGITQSPKYLFRKEGQNVTLSCEQNLNHDAMYWYRQDPGQGLRLIYYSQIVNDFQKGDIAEGYSVSREKKESFPLTVTSAQKNPTAFYLCASSLRGREDPYEQYFGPGTRLTVT.